What follows are 5 T cell receptor beta chains derived from one specimen sequenced in a study of early T cells in non-severe SARS-CoV-2 infection. TCRdb re-derived calls from the 5' RACE reads in MiXCR, one entry per CDR3 protein. Seen here are approximately 98,000 distinct CDR3 sequences, around an eighth observed once, and the top ten hold around 3%. The source material was whole blood. These receptors originate from an adult who was a healthcare worker with PCR-confirmed SARS-CoV-2 infection or an uninfected control (not recorded which).

In its sample, this clonotype was seen a few times. This chain connects TRBV5-1 to TRBJ2-7; unclear D gene. V was trimmed by 4 bases and J by 0 bases, leaving 5 bases between them. The V gene's germline CDR1 is SGHRS and CDR2 YFSETQ. This CDR3 comprises 12 residues. The DNA for the CDR3 is TGCGCCAGCAGCATCAGCTCCTACGAGCAGTACTTC. As protein: CASSISSYEQYF.

The gene calls are TRBV6-5 and TRBJ2-7; TRBD1 matches 12 bases. Germline lookup yields CDR1 MNHEY and CDR2 SVGAGI. Trimming at V came to 6 bases and at J to 7 bases, leaving 4 bases not matched to a gene. The CDR3 runs to 13 residues. CDR3 nucleotide sequence: TGTGCCAGCAGGGGGACAGGGGGCTGGGAGCAGTACTTC. Its translation: CASRGTGGWEQYF.

Of note for this clonotype: The conserved closing phenylalanine or tryptophan is absent in this CDR3, likely reflecting a read error. The chain links TRBV20-1 to TRBJ1-1, with no clear D. CDR3 length: 13 residues. Trimming stripped 0 bases from V and 6 bases from J, with 11 bases between. Germline V gene data show CDR1 as DFQATT and CDR2 as SNEGSKA (reference sequence). DNA for the CDR3: TGCAGTGCTAGAGATCTGTCCCCGGCTGAAGCTTTCCTT. This gives the protein CSARDLSPAEAFL.

Ten or more counts support this clonotype. V usage is TRBV12-3 or TRBV12-4 and J usage is TRBJ2-2, with D perhaps matching TRBD1 or TRBD2 (5 bases each). The CDR3 has 14 amino acids. Trimming took 7 bases from V and 3 from J, leaving 12 bases between them. The CDR3 DNA follows: TGTGCCAGCACCCCGATGGGGGACACCGGGGAGCTGTTTTTT. It is translated as CASTPMGDTGELFF.

In its sample, this clonotype was seen many times. This chain uses TRBV20-1 with TRBJ2-1, with 8 bases identical to TRBD2. Trimming at V came to 0 bases and at J to 9 bases, leaving 22 bases not matched to a gene. The CDR3 covers 19 residues. Germline V lookup: CDR1 DFQATT, CDR2 SNEGSKA (reference sequence). Here the CDR3 reads CSARDASRDPGTRDSEQFF. The DNA for the CDR3 is TGCAGTGCTAGAGATGCCTCAAGGGACCCCGGGACTAGGGATAGTGAGCAGTTCTTC.